These 25 T cell receptor beta chains were sequenced from one sample in a study of cytomegalovirus exposure and HLA in healthy donors. The primer mix had 60 Vbeta and 13 Jbeta primers. Data came from immunoSEQ multiplex PCR; TCRdb stores just in-frame clones and leaves some out. The repertoire consists of some 180,000 clones, with roughly 85% occurring once and the leading ten covering approximately 2.2%. The source material was PBMCs. Source of these receptors: a woman aged 50 to 65 in good health and CMV-seronegative.

This clone was seen a handful of times. The J gene is TRBJ2-2, the V gene TRBV11-1; D might be TRBD2 (5 bases). The CDR3 loop spans 14 amino acids. Deletions cut 6 bases from V and 7 bases from J, with 15 bases between. Germline V CDR1 and CDR2: SGHAT, FQDESV (reference sequence). The CDR3 spells CASSFQLRGGELFF. The DNA of the CDR3 is TGTGCCAGCAGTTTTCAGCTTCGGGGCGGGGAGCTGTTTTTT.

The chain is built from TRBV18 and TRBJ2-1, with 8 bases aligning to TRBD2. This CDR3 has 14 amino acids. In germline, CDR1 is KGHSH, CDR2 LQKENI. Trimming took 8 bases from V and 3 from J; bases not matched to a gene: 6. The CDR3 bases are TGTGCCAGCCAATTAGCGGGGCGCTACAATGAGCAGTTCTTC. Translating it yields CASQLAGRYNEQFF.

J is TRBJ2-2 and V is TRBV7-7, with 7 bases matching TRBD2. The V gene end was trimmed by 1 base and the J gene end by 5 bases; junction bases not matched to a gene: 4. The CDR3 totals 15 residues. The germline CDR1 and CDR2 sequences are SSHAT and FNYEAQ (reference sequence). CDR3 DNA: TGTGCCAGCAGCTTAGGCGGGAGAGGGACCGGGGAGCTGTTTTTT. Its protein product is CASSLGGRGTGELFF.

V and J are TRBV27 and TRBJ2-7; 15 positions agree with TRBD2. Germline V gene sequence: CDR1 MNHEY, CDR2 SMNVEV (reference sequence). The V segment lost 6 bases and the J segment 12 bases; nucleotides outside the gene matches: 12. The CDR3 has 15 amino acids. CDR3 residues: CASSHRTSGRAVPYF. The CDR3 region has the DNA TGTGCCAGCAGCCACCGGACTAGCGGGAGGGCCGTGCCGTACTTC.

The chain combines TRBV28 with TRBJ1-4; no clear D. Trimming cost V 7 bases and J 6 bases, with 12 bases left between them. Germline V gene lookup returns CDR1 MDHEN and CDR2 SYDVKM. This CDR3 contains 13 residues. CDR3 in DNA: TGTGCCAGCATCCCAAGGAGAGATGAAAAACTGTTTTTT. Its translation is CASIPRRDEKLFF.

About this clone: At the DNA level, this CDR3 is encoded by other sequences in the same sample as well. This chain connects TRBV7-3 to TRBJ2-3; a possible D gene is TRBD1 (6 bases). Trimming stripped 1 base from V and 3 bases from J, with 11 bases between. The CDR3 spans 15 residues. From germline, CDR1 is SGHTA and CDR2 FQGTGA. CDR3 coding DNA: TGTGCCAGCAGCTTAAACCCAGGGGCAACAGATACGCAGTATTTT. Translating it yields CASSLNPGATDTQYF.

The chain couples TRBV27 to TRBJ2-7; 7 bases are a match to TRBD1. The CDR3 sequence is 14 residues long. Germline trimming cut 6 bases from V and 1 base from J; bases unmatched to any gene: 6. From germline, CDR1 is MNHEY and CDR2 SMNVEV (reference sequence). The CDR3 reads CASRNSTGSYEQYF. In DNA, the CDR3 is TGTGCCAGCAGGAACTCGACAGGGTCCTACGAGCAGTACTTC.

The chain links TRBV5-1 to TRBJ1-1, with D unresolved. The CDR3 has 15 amino acids. The V end lost 0 bases, the J end lost 1 base, and 10 bases lay between the germline ends. The germline gives CDR1 SGHRS, CDR2 YFSETQ. In nucleotides, the CDR3 is TGCGCCAGCAGCTTGGCCTACCCCCCGAACACTGAAGCTTTCTTT. Its translation: CASSLAYPPNTEAFF.

The chain joins TRBV5-4 to TRBJ1-1, with D possibly matching TRBD1 (5 bases). The V end was cut by 4 bases, the J end by 2 bases, with 18 bases between. Germline V lookup: CDR1 SGHNT, CDR2 YYREEE (reference sequence). The CDR3 covers 16 residues. In nucleotides, the CDR3 is TGTGCCAGCAGCCCCGTCCCCCAAGGGGTAAACACTGAAGCTTTCTTT. Its protein is CASSPVPQGVNTEAFF.

The chain has TRBV19 and TRBJ2-5; the D gene is possibly TRBD1 (6 bases). Trimming pared 5 bases from V and 1 base from J, leaving 14 bases between. From germline, CDR1 is LNHDA and CDR2 SQIVND (reference sequence). The CDR3 has 15 residues. The CDR3 loop reads CASSAGQIFQETQYF. CDR3 nucleotide sequence: TGTGCCAGTAGTGCCGGACAGATTTTCCAAGAGACCCAGTACTTC.

This rearrangement joins TRBV6-1 to TRBJ1-1; no definite D call. The V gene's germline CDR1 is MNHNS and CDR2 SASEGT. CDR3 length equals 14 residues. V was shortened by 10 bases and J by 3 bases, with 18 bases between the two germline ends. CDR3 protein: CATLILTRHTEAFF. CDR3 DNA: TGTGCCACCTTGATCTTGACTCGGCACACTGAAGCTTTCTTT.

The chain uses TRBV7-2 and TRBJ1-2, with 8 bases fitting TRBD1. Germline assignment: CDR1 SGHTA and CDR2 FQGNSA. The V gene end was trimmed by 4 bases and the J gene end by 7 bases; junction bases not matched to a gene: 5. This CDR3 comprises 13 residues. This CDR3 is CASSSTGARGYTF. The DNA for the CDR3 is TGTGCCAGCAGCTCGACAGGGGCCCGTGGCTACACCTTC.

This clone appeared once. The chain joins TRBV27 to TRBJ2-7; 11 bases are a match to TRBD2. Unmatched junction bases numbered 12, after V lost 2 bases and J lost 9 bases. From germline, CDR1 is MNHEY and CDR2 SMNVEV (reference sequence). The CDR3 has 16 residues. In DNA, the CDR3 is TGTGCCAGCAGTTTACGGGGGGTAGCGGGAGGGCATGTGCAGTACTTC. Translated, it gives CASSLRGVAGGHVQYF.

The V gene is TRBV19, the J gene TRBJ1-4; D remains unclear. The germline V and J ends were trimmed by 5 bases and 5 bases, with 12 bases remaining between them. From germline, CDR1 is LNHDA and CDR2 SQIVND (reference sequence). CDR3 length: 14 residues. CDR3 sequence: CASSYYSRNEKLFF. CDR3 bases: TGTGCCAGTAGTTATTACAGCCGGAATGAAAAACTGTTTTTT.

This chain connects TRBV15 to TRBJ1-1; D perhaps matches TRBD1 (6 bases). Germline V gene lookup returns CDR1 LNHNV and CDR2 YYDKDF (reference sequence). V was shortened by 2 bases and J by 3 bases, with 10 bases between the two germline ends. The CDR3 runs to 14 residues. The DNA for the CDR3 is TGTGCCACCAGCAGAACAGGGCGGGACACTGAAGCTTTCTTT. This codes for CATSRTGRDTEAFF.

The chain employs TRBV5-1 and TRBJ2-1; the D gene is possibly TRBD1 (9 bases). The CDR3 runs to 16 residues. In germline, CDR1 is SGHRS, CDR2 YFSETQ. V dropped 4 bases and J dropped 16 bases, with 30 bases sitting between them. CDR3 coding DNA: TGCGCCAGCAGCCGACAGGGGGAAGCGGGAGAAGGAGTGTTTTTCTTC. It yields the protein CASSRQGEAGEGVFFF.

CDR3 nucleotides: TGTGCCAGCAGTTTACAGGGGGTCAAAAACATTCAGTACTTC. Translation gives CASSLQGVKNIQYF. The chain carries TRBV28 and TRBJ2-4, with 7 bases fitting TRBD1. Germline V gene lookup returns CDR1 MDHEN and CDR2 SYDVKM. This CDR3 region has 14 residues. The junction had 1 base not matched to a gene; V was cut back by 2 bases and J by 3 bases.

This sequence joins TRBV28 and TRBJ2-7; 9 nucleotides match TRBD1. Germline V CDR1 and CDR2: MDHEN, SYDVKM. This CDR3 comprises 14 residues. The junction had 5 bases not matched to a gene; V was cut back by 5 bases and J by 3 bases. CDR3 amino acids: CASSPQDRGYEQYF. The CDR3 DNA follows: TGTGCCAGCAGTCCCCAGGACAGGGGCTACGAGCAGTACTTC.

This sequence joins TRBV5-1 and TRBJ2-1, with a possible D match to TRBD1 (6 bases). From germline, CDR1 is SGHRS and CDR2 YFSETQ. V was clipped by 4 bases and J by 3 bases, with 14 bases between them. The CDR3 length is 15 residues. The CDR3: CASSPRTDIYNEQFF. CDR3 coding DNA: TGCGCCAGCAGCCCCAGGACAGACATCTACAATGAGCAGTTCTTC.

This rearrangement joins TRBV7-9 to TRBJ2-1; possible D gene TRBD2, 6 bases. Germline loops: CDR1 SEHNR, CDR2 FQNEAQ (reference sequence). There are 14 residues in the CDR3. V gave up 5 bases and J gave up 7 bases, with 15 bases separating them. Here the CDR3 DNA reads TGTGCCAGCAGCACCCTAGGAGGGGAGAATGAGCAGTTCTTC. It encodes CASSTLGGENEQFF. The variable domain in full, completed from reference TRBV7-9 and TRBJ2-1, reads DTGVSQNPRHKITKRGQNVTFRCDPISEHNRLYWYRQTLGQGPEFLTYFQNEAQLEKSRLLSDRFSAERPKGSFSTLEIQRTEQGDSAMYLCASSTLGGENEQFFGPGTRLTVL.

The V gene is TRBV7-6, the J gene TRBJ2-7; no firm D call. Germline V gene sequence: CDR1 SGHVS, CDR2 FNYEAQ. This CDR3 comprises 13 residues. The ends were cut back, 4 bases at V and 3 bases at J, with 10 bases in the middle. The CDR3 coding sequence is TGTGCCAGCAGCTATTCCTCGGGCTACGAGCAGTACTTC. Encoded protein: CASSYSSGYEQYF.

The rearrangement joins TRBV20-1 to TRBJ2-7, with a possible D match to TRBD2 (5 bases). Germline-derived CDR1 and CDR2 are DFQATT and SNEGSKA (reference sequence). Trimming removed 4 bases at V and 4 bases at J, with 8 bases between. The CDR3 extends over 11 amino acids. The DNA for the CDR3 is TGCAGTGCTAAAAAGCGGTACGAGCAGTACTTC. Translating gives CSAKKRYEQYF.

V gene TRBV4-2 combines with J gene TRBJ1-2, with D possibly TRBD1 on 6 matching bases. CDR1 is LGHNA and CDR2 is YNFKEQ in the germline V gene. V was trimmed by 2 bases and J by 8 bases, leaving 18 bases between them. This CDR3 is built from 15 residues. CDR3 loop: CASSQLTGQAWGYTF. The CDR3 DNA is TGTGCCAGCAGCCAATTGACAGGACAAGCCTGGGGCTACACCTTC.

This sequence joins TRBV29-1 and TRBJ2-1, with 10 bases matching TRBD2. CDR3 length: 16 amino acids. CDR1 SQVTM and CDR2 ANQGSEA come from the germline V gene. V lost 7 bases and J lost 4; bases outside the gene matches: 13. The CDR3 protein is CSGGAGGGGLYNEQFF. CDR3 bases: TGCAGCGGGGGAGCGGGAGGGGGCGGACTTTACAATGAGCAGTTCTTC.

The chain combines TRBV6-4 with TRBJ1-2, with 11 bases identical to TRBD1. CDR3 length: 17 amino acids. In germline, CDR1 is MRHNA, CDR2 SNTAGT. J lost 6 bases, V lost 4 bases, and 13 bases had no gene match. CDR3 DNA: TGTGCCAGCAGTGCCACGGGACAGGGGGGATCCTATGATGGCTACACCTTC. This gives the protein CASSATGQGGSYDGYTF.